This TCR beta chain was sequenced for a study of T cell responses to AZD1222 COVID-19 vaccine. V lost 3 bases to trimming and J lost 6 bases; unmatched junction nucleotides: 3. The CDR3 has 15 amino acids. CDR1 SGHTA and CDR2 FQGTGA come from the germline V gene. Findings of the study overall: Across the whole spike, CD4 TCRs peaked at regions 160-218 and 743-854. The study sampled repertoires only after the peak T cell response. Within unmutated variant regions lay the reported targets of nearly half of spike-specific TCRs. White British donors predominated, females outnumbered males, and clonal diversity was possibly underestimated.

For this clone: Its antigen is currently unknown.

Data came from immunoSEQ multiplex PCR; TCRdb stores just in-frame clones and leaves some out. The sample records some 140,000 clones, 85% being singletons. This sequence was found in an adult who received the MenACWY meningococcal vaccine as a control. V gene TRBV7-3 combines with J gene TRBJ2-1; 12 positions agree with TRBD2. Here the sequenced sample was peripheral blood, taken 28 days after the second dose of the MenACWY control vaccine. In nucleotides, the CDR3 is TGTGCCAGCAGCTTCCGACTAGCGGGAGTCAATGAGCAGTTCTTC. Its protein is CASSFRLAGVNEQFF.